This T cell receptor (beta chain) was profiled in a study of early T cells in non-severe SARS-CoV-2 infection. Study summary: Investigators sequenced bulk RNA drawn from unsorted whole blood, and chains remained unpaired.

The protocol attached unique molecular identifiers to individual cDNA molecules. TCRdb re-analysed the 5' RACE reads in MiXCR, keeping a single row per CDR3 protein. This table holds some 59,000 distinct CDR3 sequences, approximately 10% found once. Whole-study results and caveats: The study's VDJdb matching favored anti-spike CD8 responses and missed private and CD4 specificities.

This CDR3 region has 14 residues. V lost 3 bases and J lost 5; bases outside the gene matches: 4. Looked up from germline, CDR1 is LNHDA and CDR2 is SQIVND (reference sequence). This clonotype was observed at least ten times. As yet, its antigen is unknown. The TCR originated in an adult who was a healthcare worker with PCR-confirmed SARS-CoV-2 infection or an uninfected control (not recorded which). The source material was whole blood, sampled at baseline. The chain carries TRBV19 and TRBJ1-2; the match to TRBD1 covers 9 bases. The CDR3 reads CASSIPGTGYGYTF. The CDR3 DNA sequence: TGTGCCAGTAGTATCCCAGGGACAGGGTATGGCTACACCTTC. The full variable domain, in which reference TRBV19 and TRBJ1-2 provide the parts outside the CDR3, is DGGITQSPKYLFRKEGQNVTLSCEQNLNHDAMYWYRQDPGQGLRLIYYSQIVNDFQKGDIAEGYSVSREKKESFPLTVTSAQKNPTAFYLCASSIPGTGYGYTFGSGTRLTVV.